Given below is one T cell receptor (beta chain) in context. The data are from a study of blood T cell repertoires in COVID-19. Produced via immunoSEQ multiplex PCR; TCRdb's table is partial and in-frame only. Among 35,000 to 45,000 clones listed, over 80% were seen once. Between the trimmed V and J ends, which lost 2 bases and 0 bases, there was a span of 9 bases. This CDR3 spans 15 amino acids. Germline-derived CDR1 and CDR2 are SGHNT and YYREEE (reference sequence). This chain links TRBV5-4 with TRBJ1-3; no definite D call. Sample: peripheral blood. The clonotype was recovered from a man aged 50 to 59 with active COVID-19. The CDR3 protein is CASSFSGSSGNTIYF. Here the CDR3 DNA reads TGTGCCAGCAGCTTTTCCGGGAGCTCTGGAAACACCATATATTTT. Variable domain in full (rest from reference TRBV5-4 and TRBJ1-3): ETGVTQSPTHLIKTRGQQVTLRCSSQSGHNTVSWYQQALGQGPQFIFQYYREEENGRGNFPPRFSGLQFPNYSSELNVNALELDDSALYLCASSFSGSSGNTIYFGEGSWLTVV.